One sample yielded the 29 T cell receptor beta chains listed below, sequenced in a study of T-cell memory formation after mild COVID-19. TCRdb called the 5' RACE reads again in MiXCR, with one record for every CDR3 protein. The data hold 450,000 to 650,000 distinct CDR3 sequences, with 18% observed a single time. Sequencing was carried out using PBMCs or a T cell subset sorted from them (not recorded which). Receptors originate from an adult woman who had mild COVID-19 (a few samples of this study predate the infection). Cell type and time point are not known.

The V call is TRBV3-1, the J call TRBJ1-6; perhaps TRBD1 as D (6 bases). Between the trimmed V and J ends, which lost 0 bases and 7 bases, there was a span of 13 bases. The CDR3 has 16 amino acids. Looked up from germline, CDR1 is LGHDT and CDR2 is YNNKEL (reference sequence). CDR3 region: CASSQEPQGRNSPLHF. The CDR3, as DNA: TGTGCCAGCAGCCAAGAACCACAGGGTCGGAATTCACCCCTCCACTTT.

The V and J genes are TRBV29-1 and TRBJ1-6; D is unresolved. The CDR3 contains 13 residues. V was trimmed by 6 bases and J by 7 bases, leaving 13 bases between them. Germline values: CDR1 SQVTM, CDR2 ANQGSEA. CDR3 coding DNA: TGCAGCGTCGCTGAGGGTCTAAATTCACCCCTCCACTTT. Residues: CSVAEGLNSPLHF.

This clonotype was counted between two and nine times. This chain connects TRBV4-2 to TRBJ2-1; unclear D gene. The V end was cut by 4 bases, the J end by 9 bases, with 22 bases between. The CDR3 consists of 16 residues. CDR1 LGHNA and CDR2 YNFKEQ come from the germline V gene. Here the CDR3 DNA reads TGTGCCAGCAGCCGTGATCGGACGCGTGTAGGTGGTGAGCAGTTCTTC. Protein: CASSRDRTRVGGEQFF.

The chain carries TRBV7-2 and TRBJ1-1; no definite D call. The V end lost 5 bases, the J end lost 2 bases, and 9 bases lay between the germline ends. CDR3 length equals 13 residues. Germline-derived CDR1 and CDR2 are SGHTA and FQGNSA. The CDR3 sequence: CASSPALNTEAFF. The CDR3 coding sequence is TGTGCCAGCAGCCCCGCTCTAAACACTGAAGCTTTCTTT.

CDR3 loop: CASTVGELFF. CDR3 coding DNA: TGTGCCAGCACCGTGGGGGAGCTGTTTTTT. The chain joins TRBV7-9 to TRBJ2-2; no clear D. The CDR3 contains 10 residues. V was shortened by 7 bases and J by 8 bases, with 5 bases between the two germline ends. The V gene's germline CDR1 is SEHNR and CDR2 FQNEAQ (reference sequence).

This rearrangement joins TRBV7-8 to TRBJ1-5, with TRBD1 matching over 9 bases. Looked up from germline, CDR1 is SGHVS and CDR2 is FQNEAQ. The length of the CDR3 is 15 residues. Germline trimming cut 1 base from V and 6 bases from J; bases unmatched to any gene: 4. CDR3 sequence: CASSLDRGLGQPQHF. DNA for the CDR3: TGTGCCAGCAGCTTAGACAGGGGGCTAGGTCAGCCCCAGCATTTT.

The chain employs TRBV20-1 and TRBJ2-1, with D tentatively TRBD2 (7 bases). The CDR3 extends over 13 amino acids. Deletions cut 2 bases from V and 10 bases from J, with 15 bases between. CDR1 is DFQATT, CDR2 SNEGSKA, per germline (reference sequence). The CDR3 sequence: CSARRGGFPEQFF. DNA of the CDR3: TGCAGTGCTAGAAGGGGGGGCTTCCCCGAGCAGTTCTTC.

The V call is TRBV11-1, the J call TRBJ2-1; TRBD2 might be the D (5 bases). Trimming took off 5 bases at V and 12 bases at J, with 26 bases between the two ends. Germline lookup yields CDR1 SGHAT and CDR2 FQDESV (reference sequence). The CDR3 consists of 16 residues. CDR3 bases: TGTGCCAGCAGCCCTAGAGGGAGTGCAGAGGCCCGTGGGCAGTTCTTC. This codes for CASSPRGSAEARGQFF.

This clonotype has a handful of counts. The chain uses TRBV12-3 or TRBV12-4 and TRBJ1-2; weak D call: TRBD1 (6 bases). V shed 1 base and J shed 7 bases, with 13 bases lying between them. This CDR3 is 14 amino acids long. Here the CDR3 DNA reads TGTGCCAGCAGTTTAGGGGGGCTATGGCTTGGCTACACCTTC. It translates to CASSLGGLWLGYTF.

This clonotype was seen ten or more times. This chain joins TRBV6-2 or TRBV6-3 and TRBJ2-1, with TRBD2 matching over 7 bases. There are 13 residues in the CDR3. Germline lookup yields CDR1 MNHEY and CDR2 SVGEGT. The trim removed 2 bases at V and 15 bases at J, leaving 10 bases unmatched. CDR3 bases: TGTGCCAGCAGTTACCGGACTAGTGGGACGGGGTTCTTC. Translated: CASSYRTSGTGFF.

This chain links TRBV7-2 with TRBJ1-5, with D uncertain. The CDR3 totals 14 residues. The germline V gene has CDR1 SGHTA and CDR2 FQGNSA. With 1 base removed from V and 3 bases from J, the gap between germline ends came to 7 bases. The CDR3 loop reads CASSLGRNNQPQHF. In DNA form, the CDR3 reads TGTGCCAGCAGCTTAGGACGGAACAATCAGCCCCAGCATTTT.

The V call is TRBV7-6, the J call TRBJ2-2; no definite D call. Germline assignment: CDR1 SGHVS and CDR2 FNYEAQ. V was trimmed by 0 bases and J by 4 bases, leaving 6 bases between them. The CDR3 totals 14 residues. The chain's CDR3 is CASSLAVSTGELFF. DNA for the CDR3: TGTGCCAGCAGCTTAGCGGTCAGCACCGGGGAGCTGTTTTTT.

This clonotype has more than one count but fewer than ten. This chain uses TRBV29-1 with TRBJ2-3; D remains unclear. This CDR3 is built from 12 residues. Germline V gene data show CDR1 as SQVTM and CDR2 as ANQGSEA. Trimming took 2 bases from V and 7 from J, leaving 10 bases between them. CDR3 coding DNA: TGCAGCGTTGAACCTAGTGCAAATACGCAGTATTTT. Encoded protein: CSVEPSANTQYF.

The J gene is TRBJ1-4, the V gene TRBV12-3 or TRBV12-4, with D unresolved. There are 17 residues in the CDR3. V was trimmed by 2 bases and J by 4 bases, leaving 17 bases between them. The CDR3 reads CASSLRVIGSGNEKLFF. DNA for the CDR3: TGTGCCAGCAGTTTACGAGTCATAGGGAGTGGTAATGAAAAACTGTTTTTT.

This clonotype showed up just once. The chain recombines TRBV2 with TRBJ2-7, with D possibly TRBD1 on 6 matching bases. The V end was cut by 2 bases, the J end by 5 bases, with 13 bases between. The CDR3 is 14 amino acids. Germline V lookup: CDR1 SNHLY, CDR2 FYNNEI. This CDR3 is CASSELGAVDEQYF. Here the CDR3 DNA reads TGTGCCAGCAGTGAACTGGGGGCTGTGGACGAGCAGTACTTC.

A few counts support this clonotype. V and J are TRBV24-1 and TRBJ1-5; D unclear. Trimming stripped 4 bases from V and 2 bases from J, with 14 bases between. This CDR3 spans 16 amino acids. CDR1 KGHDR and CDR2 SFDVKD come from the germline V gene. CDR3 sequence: CATSDLTWMGNQPQHF. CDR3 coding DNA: TGTGCCACCAGTGACCTGACATGGATGGGCAATCAGCCCCAGCATTTT.

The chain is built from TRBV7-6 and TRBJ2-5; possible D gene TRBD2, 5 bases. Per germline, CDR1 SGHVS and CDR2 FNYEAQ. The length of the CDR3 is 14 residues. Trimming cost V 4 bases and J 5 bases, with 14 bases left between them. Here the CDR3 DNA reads TGTGCCAGCAGCTCCCTGGAGGTAGGGGAGACCCAGTACTTC. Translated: CASSSLEVGETQYF.

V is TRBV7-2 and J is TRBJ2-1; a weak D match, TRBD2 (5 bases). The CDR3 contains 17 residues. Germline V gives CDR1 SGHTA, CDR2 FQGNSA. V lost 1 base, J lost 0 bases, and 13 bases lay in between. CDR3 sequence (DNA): TGTGCCAGCAGCTTAGGTGACTACCTGAGCTCCTACAATGAGCAGTTCTTC. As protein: CASSLGDYLSSYNEQFF.

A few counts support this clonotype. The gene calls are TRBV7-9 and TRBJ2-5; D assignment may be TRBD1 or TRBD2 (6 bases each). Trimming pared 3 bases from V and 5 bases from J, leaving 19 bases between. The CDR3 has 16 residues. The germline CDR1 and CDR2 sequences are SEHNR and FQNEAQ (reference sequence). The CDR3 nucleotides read TGTGCCAGCAGCTTGAGCGTGGGGGGCTGGCCGGAGACCCAGTACTTC. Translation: CASSLSVGGWPETQYF.

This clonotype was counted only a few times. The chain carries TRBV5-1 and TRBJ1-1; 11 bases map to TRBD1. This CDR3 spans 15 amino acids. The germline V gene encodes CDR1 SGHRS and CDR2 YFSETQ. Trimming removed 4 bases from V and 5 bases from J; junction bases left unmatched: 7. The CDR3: CASSTTGTGGTEAFF. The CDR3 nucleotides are TGCGCCAGCAGCACTACCGGGACAGGGGGGACTGAAGCTTTCTTT.

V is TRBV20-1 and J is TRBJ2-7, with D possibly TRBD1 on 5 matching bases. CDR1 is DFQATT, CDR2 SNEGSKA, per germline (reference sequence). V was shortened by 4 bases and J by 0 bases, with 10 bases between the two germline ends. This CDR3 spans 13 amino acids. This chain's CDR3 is CSANTGHSYEQYF. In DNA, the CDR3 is TGCAGTGCTAATACAGGACACTCCTACGAGCAGTACTTC.

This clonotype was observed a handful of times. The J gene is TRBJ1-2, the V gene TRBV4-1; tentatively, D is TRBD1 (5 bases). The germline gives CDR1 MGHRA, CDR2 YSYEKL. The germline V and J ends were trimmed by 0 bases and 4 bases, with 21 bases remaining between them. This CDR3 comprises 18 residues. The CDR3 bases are TGCGCCAGCAGCCAAGACGGCCCTGGGGGATTAGATGGCTATGGCTACACCTTC. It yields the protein CASSQDGPGGLDGYGYTF.

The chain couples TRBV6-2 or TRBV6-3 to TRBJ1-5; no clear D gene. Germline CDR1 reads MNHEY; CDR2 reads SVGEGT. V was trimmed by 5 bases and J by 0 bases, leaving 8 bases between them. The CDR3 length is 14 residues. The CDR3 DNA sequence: TGTGCCAGCAGTATAGGCCATAGCAATCAGCCCCAGCATTTT. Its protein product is CASSIGHSNQPQHF.

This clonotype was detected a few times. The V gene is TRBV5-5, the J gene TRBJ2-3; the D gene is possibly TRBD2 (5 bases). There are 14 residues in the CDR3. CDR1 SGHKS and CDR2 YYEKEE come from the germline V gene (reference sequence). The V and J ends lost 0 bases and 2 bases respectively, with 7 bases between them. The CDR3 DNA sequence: TGTGCCAGCAGCTTGGGGGAGAACACAGATACGCAGTATTTT. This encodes CASSLGENTDTQYF.

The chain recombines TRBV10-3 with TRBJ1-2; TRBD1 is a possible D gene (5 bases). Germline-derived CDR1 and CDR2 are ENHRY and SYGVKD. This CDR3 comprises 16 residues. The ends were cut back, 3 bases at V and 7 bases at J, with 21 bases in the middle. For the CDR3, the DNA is TGTGCCATCAGTGACCCTACGGGGCAGGGCGGGAGTGGCTACACCTTC. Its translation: CAISDPTGQGGSGYTF.

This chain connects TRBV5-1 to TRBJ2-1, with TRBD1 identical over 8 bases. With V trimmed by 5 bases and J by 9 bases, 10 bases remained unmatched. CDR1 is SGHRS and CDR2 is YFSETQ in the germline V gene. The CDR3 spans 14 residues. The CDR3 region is CASSHGQGKTEQFF. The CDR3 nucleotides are TGCGCCAGCAGTCATGGACAGGGTAAGACTGAGCAGTTCTTC.

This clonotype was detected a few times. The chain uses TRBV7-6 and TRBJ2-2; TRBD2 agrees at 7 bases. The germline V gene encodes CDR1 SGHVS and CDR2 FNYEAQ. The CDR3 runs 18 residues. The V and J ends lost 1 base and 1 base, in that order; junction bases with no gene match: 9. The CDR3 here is CASSLVLGRERNTGELFF. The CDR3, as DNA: TGTGCCAGCAGCTTAGTCCTGGGGCGGGAGCGGAACACCGGGGAGCTGTTTTTT.

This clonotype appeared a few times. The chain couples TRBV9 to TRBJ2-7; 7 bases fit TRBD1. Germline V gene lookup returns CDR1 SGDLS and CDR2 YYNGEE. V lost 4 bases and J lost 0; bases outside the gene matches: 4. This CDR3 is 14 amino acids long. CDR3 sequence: CASSLQGSSYEQYF. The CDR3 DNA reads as TGTGCCAGCAGCCTACAGGGGTCCTCCTACGAGCAGTACTTC. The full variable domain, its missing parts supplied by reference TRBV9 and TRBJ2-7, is DSGVTQTPKHLITATGQRVTLRCSPRSGDLSVYWYQQSLDQGLQFLIQYYNGEERAKGNILERFSAQQFPDLHSELNLSSLELGDSALYFCASSLQGSSYEQYFGPGTRLTVT.

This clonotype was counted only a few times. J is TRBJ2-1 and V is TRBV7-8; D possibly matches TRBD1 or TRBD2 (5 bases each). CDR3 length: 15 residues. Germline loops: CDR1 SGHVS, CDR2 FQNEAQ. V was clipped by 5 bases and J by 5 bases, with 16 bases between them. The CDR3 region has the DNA TGTGCCAGCAGCAGACCGGGACCCCCAGACAATGAGCAGTTCTTC. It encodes CASSRPGPPDNEQFF.